This record covers a single T cell receptor beta chain. The data originate from a study of technical replicates of blood from several donors. The method was immunoSEQ multiplex PCR; TCRdb's version includes in-frame clones alone and lacks a portion of them. This sample has under 95,000 clones, with 85% to 95% found just once. The source of this sequence is a human donor in good health. Sequencing was performed on T cells isolated from PBMCs.

Here the CDR3 reads CASSQDFLLSSGNTIYF. DNA for the CDR3: TGCGCCAGCAGCCAAGATTTTTTACTGAGCTCTGGAAACACCATATATTTT. The genes are TRBV4-1 and TRBJ1-3, with no clear D. The germline CDR1 and CDR2 sequences are MGHRA and YSYEKL. The CDR3 runs to 17 residues. The V end lost 0 bases, the J end lost 0 bases, and 12 bases lay between the germline ends.